Listed here are 17 T cell receptor beta chains from one sample, sequenced in a study of OX40 agonist ivuxolimab in advanced cancers. TCRdb keeps only in-frame clones here, not all; method: immunoSEQ multiplex PCR. The data hold more than 45,000 clones, with around nine tenths observed a single time. Source: CD4+ or CD8+ T cells sorted from blood, taken in a trial of the OX40 agonist ivuxolimab. Receptor source: an adult with an advanced solid tumor such as melanoma, head and neck, liver or kidney cancer.

The gene calls are TRBV28 and TRBJ2-3; 10 bases match TRBD2. This CDR3 has 16 residues. Germline V gene data show CDR1 as MDHEN and CDR2 as SYDVKM. J was trimmed by 1 base and V by 6 bases; bases with no gene match: 7. The DNA for the CDR3 is TGTGCCAGCAGCTTACAAGGGACTAGCGGCACAGATACGCAGTATTTT. Amino acid sequence: CASSLQGTSGTDTQYF. The full variable domain, rest sourced from reference TRBV28 and TRBJ2-3, is DVKVTQSSRYLVKRTGEKVFLECVQDMDHENMFWYRQDPGLGLRLIYFSYDVKMKEKGDIPEGYSVSREKKERFSLILESASTNQTSMYLCASSLQGTSGTDTQYFGPGTRLTVL.

This chain joins TRBV5-1 and TRBJ2-3, with a tentative D call TRBD1 (5 bases). V was shortened by 4 bases and J by 5 bases, with 20 bases between the two germline ends. Germline-derived CDR1 and CDR2 are SGHRS and YFSETQ. This CDR3 spans 16 amino acids. The CDR3: CASSPRWGTGGDTQYF. The CDR3 DNA reads as TGCGCCAGCAGCCCCCGTTGGGGCACCGGTGGAGATACGCAGTATTTT.

The J gene is TRBJ2-7, the V gene TRBV6-1; no clear D. The CDR3 runs 10 residues. V was pared by 10 bases and J by 6 bases, with 10 bases between. From germline, CDR1 is MNHNS and CDR2 SASEGT. CDR3 sequence: CATRRSEQYF. Written as DNA, the CDR3 is TGTGCCACCCGTCGTTCCGAGCAGTACTTC.

This clone was detected once. V gene TRBV6-5 combines with J gene TRBJ2-1; no clear D. The length of the CDR3 is 13 residues. The V end lost 2 bases, the J end lost 15 bases, and 17 bases lay between the germline ends. Germline V gene sequence: CDR1 MNHEY, CDR2 SVGAGI. The CDR3 is CASSYTRLSPRFF. The CDR3 DNA follows: TGTGCCAGCAGTTACACTCGTCTGTCCCCGCGGTTCTTC.

The CDR3 nucleotides are TGTGCCAGCAGATCAGGGGGAAGGAGCTCCTACGAGCAGTACTTC. Translation: CASRSGGRSSYEQYF. This chain joins TRBV2 and TRBJ2-7, with TRBD1 identical over 7 bases. Germline V gene lookup returns CDR1 SNHLY and CDR2 FYNNEI. This CDR3 contains 15 residues. V was pared by 6 bases and J by 0 bases, with 8 bases of the junction left unmatched.

J is TRBJ2-7 and V is TRBV14; 7 bases match TRBD1. The CDR3 runs to 15 residues. Unmatched junction bases numbered 9, after V lost 1 base and J lost 6 bases. Germline V lookup: CDR1 SGHDN, CDR2 FVKESK. For the CDR3, the DNA is TGTGCCAGCAGCCAAGTCCGAGGGGGCGCGGGCGAGCAGTACTTC. It specifies CASSQVRGGAGEQYF.

CDR3 bases: TGTGCCAGCAGCCCCGGGACAGGGGTCTACGAGCAGTACTTC. This codes for CASSPGTGVYEQYF. V is TRBV2 and J is TRBJ2-7; 10 bases line up with TRBD1. The V gene end was trimmed by 6 bases and the J gene end by 3 bases; junction bases not matched to a gene: 5. The CDR3 sequence is 14 residues long. Germline assignment: CDR1 SNHLY and CDR2 FYNNEI. The full variable domain, in which reference TRBV2 and TRBJ2-7 provide the parts outside the CDR3, is EPEVTQTPSHQVTQMGQEVILRCVPISNHLYFYWYRQILGQKVEFLVSFYNNEISEKSEIFDDQFSVERPDGSNFTLKIRSTKLEDSAMYFCASSPGTGVYEQYFGPGTRLTVT.

The chain carries TRBV7-7 and TRBJ2-5, with a weak D call TRBD1 (5 bases). Germline CDR1 SSHAT, CDR2 FNYEAQ (reference sequence). CDR3 size: 13 residues. The CDR3 region is CAISRGHQETQYF. The CDR3 nucleotides read TGTGCTATCTCTCGAGGACATCAAGAGACCCAGTACTTC.

CDR3 in amino acids: CASSSGTFDTEAFF. For the CDR3, the DNA is TGTGCCAGCAGTTCGGGAACTTTCGATACTGAAGCTTTCTTT. The chain uses TRBV27 and TRBJ1-1; D gene uncertain. Trimming took off 4 bases at V and 5 bases at J, with 14 bases between the two ends. The CDR3 consists of 14 residues. CDR1 is MNHEY and CDR2 is SMNVEV in the germline V gene (reference sequence).

The V and J genes are TRBV6-1 and TRBJ1-3, with TRBD1 as a possible D gene (5 bases). V lost 6 bases to trimming and J lost 8 bases, with 14 bases between them. Germline values: CDR1 MNHNS, CDR2 SASEGT. CDR3 length: 13 amino acids. CDR3: CASSAAPGDTIYF. For the CDR3, the DNA is TGTGCCAGCAGCGCGGCCCCGGGGGACACCATATATTTT.

The J gene is TRBJ2-1, the V gene TRBV4-1, with D possibly being TRBD1 (8 bases). CDR3 length equals 15 residues. V lost 4 bases to trimming and J lost 8 bases, with 18 bases between them. CDR1 is MGHRA and CDR2 is YSYEKL in the germline V gene. The CDR3 DNA is TGCGCCAGCAGCCGCAGCGGGACAGGTAGCCATGAGCAGTTCTTC. The encoded protein is CASSRSGTGSHEQFF.

The DNA for the CDR3 is TGCGCCAGCAGCGAGGGGGGGACAGGCGGGCGTCGGGAGCAGTACTTC. Its protein product is CASSEGGTGGRREQYF. The chain joins TRBV5-1 to TRBJ2-7; D may be TRBD1 (8 bases). The CDR3 runs 16 residues. CDR1 SGHRS and CDR2 YFSETQ come from the germline V gene. V was pared by 4 bases and J by 7 bases, with 24 bases between.

J is TRBJ2-7 and V is TRBV18, with TRBD1 matching over 7 bases. The CDR3 contains 14 residues. The germline V gene encodes CDR1 KGHSH and CDR2 LQKENI. With V trimmed by 8 bases and J by 1 base, 8 bases remained unmatched. Here the CDR3 DNA reads TGTGCCAGCACCCCGGGACAGCGATCCTACGAGCAGTACTTC. Translated, it gives CASTPGQRSYEQYF.

The chain employs TRBV10-3 and TRBJ2-5; 12 bases are a match to TRBD1. The J segment lost 4 bases and the V segment lost 0 bases, leaving 3 bases of the junction unmatched. Germline-derived CDR1 and CDR2 are ENHRY and SYGVKD. The CDR3 is 16 residues long. The CDR3 coding sequence is TGTGCCATCAGTGAGTCTGGGACAGGGGGCCGAGAGACCCAGTACTTC. It specifies CAISESGTGGRETQYF.

The V call is TRBV25-1, the J call TRBJ1-1; TRBD1 aligns across 9 bases. The CDR3 contains 13 residues. V lost 4 bases and J lost 11; bases outside the gene matches: 8. Looked up from germline, CDR1 is MGHDK and CDR2 is SYGVNS. The CDR3 DNA sequence: TGTGCCAGCAGTGTCCGGGACAGGGAAGCGGCTTTCTTT. It yields the protein CASSVRDREAAFF.

This chain links TRBV6-6 with TRBJ1-2; tentatively, D is TRBD1 (5 bases). The CDR3 extends over 11 amino acids. Between the trimmed V and J ends, which lost 2 bases and 7 bases, there was a span of 5 bases. The germline CDR1 and CDR2 sequences are MNHNY and SVGAGI (reference sequence). The CDR3 reads CASSYRGGYTF. As DNA, the CDR3 is TGTGCCAGCAGTTACAGGGGTGGCTACACCTTC.

The chain joins TRBV5-6 to TRBJ2-7; TRBD1 aligns across 9 bases. V was clipped by 0 bases and J by 3 bases; unmatched bases: 4. The CDR3 has 15 residues. Germline loops: CDR1 SGHDT, CDR2 YYEEEE. DNA of the CDR3: TGTGCCAGCAGCTTGGCCGGGACAGGGTTCTACGAGCAGTACTTC. Its translation is CASSLAGTGFYEQYF.